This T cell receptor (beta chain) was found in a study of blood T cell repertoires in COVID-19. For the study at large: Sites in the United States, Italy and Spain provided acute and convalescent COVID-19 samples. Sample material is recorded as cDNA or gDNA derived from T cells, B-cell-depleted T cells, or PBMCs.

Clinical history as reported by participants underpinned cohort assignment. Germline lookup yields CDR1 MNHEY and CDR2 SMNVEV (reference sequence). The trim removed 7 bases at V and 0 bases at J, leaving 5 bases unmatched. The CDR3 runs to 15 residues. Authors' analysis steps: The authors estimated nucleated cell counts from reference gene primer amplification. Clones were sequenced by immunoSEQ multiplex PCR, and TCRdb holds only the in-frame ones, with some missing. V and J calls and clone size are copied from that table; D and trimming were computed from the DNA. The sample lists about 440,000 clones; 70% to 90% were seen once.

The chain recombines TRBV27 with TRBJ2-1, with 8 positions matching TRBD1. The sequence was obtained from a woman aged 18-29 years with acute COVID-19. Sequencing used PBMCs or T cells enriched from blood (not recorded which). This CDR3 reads CASKSGTGSYNEQFF. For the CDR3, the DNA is TGTGCCAGCAAGTCCGGGACAGGCTCCTACAATGAGCAGTTCTTC.